This section outlines one T cell receptor (beta chain) sequence together with its context. The CDR3 spans 16 residues. With V trimmed by 4 bases and J by 0 bases, 8 bases remained unmatched. Germline values: CDR1 SGHRS, CDR2 YFSETQ. These data come from a study of T-cell reconstitution after alpha-beta-depleted transplantation in children. The TCRbeta library was prepared with unique molecular identifiers. Each CDR3 protein gets one entry after TCRdb re-called the PCR reads with MiXCR. In the table there are 450,000 to 600,000 distinct CDR3 sequences, about 30% of which are singletons. This receptor was identified in a human donor who donated a stem cell graft to a child with aplastic anemia. The input for sequencing was PBMCs from the stem cell graft donor, taken from the stem cell graft. V and J are TRBV5-1 and TRBJ2-5; 8 nucleotides align to TRBD2. The CDR3 reads CASSRIAGSYQETQYF. The CDR3 bases are TGCGCCAGCAGCCGAATAGCGGGATCGTACCAAGAGACCCAGTACTTC.